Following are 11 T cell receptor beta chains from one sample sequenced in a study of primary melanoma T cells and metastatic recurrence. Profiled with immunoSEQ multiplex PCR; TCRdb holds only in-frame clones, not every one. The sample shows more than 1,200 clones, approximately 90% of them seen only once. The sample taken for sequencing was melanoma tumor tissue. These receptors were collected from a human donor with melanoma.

The CDR3: CSVFTTTNEQFF. The CDR3 DNA is TGCAGCGTTTTTACTACCACCAATGAGCAGTTCTTC. The chain has TRBV29-1 and TRBJ2-1, with unresolved D. The CDR3 spans 12 residues. V lost 5 bases to trimming and J lost 6 bases, with 11 bases between them. Germline loops: CDR1 SQVTM, CDR2 ANQGSEA.

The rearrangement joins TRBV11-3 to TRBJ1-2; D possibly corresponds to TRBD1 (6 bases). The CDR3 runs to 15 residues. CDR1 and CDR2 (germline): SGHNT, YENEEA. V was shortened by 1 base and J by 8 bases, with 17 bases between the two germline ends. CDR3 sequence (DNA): TGTGCCAGCAGCTTAGTCGTAGGGGGGGCTGGAGGCTACACCTTC. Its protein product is CASSLVVGGAGGYTF.

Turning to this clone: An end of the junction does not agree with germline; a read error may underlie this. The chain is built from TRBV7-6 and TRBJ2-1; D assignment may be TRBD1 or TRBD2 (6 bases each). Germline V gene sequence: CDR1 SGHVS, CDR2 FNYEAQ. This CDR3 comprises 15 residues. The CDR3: CASSSGASSYNEQFF. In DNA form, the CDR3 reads TGTGCTAGCAGCTCGGGGGCGAGCTCCTACAATGAGCAGTTCTTC.

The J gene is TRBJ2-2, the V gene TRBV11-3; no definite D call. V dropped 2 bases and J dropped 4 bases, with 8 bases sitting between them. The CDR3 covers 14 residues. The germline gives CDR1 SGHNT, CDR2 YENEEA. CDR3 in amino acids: CASSLILGTGELFF. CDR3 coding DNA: TGTGCCAGCAGCTTAATTCTGGGCACCGGGGAGCTGTTTTTT.

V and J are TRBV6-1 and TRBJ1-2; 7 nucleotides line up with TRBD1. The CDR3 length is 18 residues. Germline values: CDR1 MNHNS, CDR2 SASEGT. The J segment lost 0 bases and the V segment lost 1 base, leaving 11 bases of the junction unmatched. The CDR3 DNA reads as TGTGCCAGCAGTGAAGATAGTCCCGGACAGGTTTCTAACTATGGCTACACCTTC. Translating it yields CASSEDSPGQVSNYGYTF.

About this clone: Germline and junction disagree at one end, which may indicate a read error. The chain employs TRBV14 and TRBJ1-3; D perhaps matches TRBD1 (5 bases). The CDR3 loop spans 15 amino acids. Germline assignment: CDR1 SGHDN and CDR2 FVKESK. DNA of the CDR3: TGTGCCAGCAGACCCGCCGGGGCGTCGGGAAACATCATATATTTT. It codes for CASRPAGASGNIIYF.

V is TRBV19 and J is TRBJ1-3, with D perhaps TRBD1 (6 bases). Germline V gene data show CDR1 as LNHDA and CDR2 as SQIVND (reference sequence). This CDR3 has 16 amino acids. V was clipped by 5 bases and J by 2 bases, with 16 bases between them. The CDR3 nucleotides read TGTGCCAGTAGTTTTCGTAGGGGGAAACCTGGAAACACCATATATTTT. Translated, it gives CASSFRRGKPGNTIYF.

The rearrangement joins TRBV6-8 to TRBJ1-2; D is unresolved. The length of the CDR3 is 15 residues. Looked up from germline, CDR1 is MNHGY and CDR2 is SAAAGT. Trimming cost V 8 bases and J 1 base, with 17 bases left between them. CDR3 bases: TGTGCCAGCCAAAAGGGAGGTGGATTTAACTATGGCTACACCTTC. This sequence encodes CASQKGGGFNYGYTF.

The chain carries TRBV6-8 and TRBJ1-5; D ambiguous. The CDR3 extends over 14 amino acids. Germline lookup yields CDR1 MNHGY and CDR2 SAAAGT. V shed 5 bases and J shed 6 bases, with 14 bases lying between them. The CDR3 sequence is CASSVSVGVQPQHF. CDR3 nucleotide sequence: TGTGCCAGCAGTGTTTCAGTCGGGGTTCAGCCCCAGCATTTT.

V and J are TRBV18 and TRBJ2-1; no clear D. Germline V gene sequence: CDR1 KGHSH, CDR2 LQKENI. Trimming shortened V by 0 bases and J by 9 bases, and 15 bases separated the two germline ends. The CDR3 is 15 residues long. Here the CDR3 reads CASSPPARGPREQFF. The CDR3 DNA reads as TGTGCCAGCTCACCACCGGCGAGAGGCCCGCGTGAGCAGTTCTTC.

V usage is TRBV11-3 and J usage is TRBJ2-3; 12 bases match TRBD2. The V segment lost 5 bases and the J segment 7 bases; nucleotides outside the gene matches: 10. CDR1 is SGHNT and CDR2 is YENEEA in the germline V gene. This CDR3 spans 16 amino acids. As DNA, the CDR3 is TGTGCCAGCAGCCCCCCCGGGGGACTAGCGGGTCATACGCAGTATTTT. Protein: CASSPPGGLAGHTQYF.